This TCR beta chain was obtained from a study of technical replicates of blood from several donors. The CDR3 runs to 13 residues. V lost 6 bases and J 4 bases, leaving 10 bases between the germline ends. Germline V gives CDR1 MDHEN, CDR2 SYDVKM. The count of this clone is one. TCRdb's copy holds only in-frame clones and misses some; the assay was immunoSEQ multiplex PCR. The sample includes roughly 73,000 clones, 93% of them seen just once. The clonotype was recovered from a human donor in good health. The chain employs TRBV28 and TRBJ1-5; a possible D gene is TRBD1 (6 bases). Sequencing used T cells isolated from PBMCs. The CDR3 here is CASSGGANQPQHF. The CDR3 nucleotides are TGTGCCAGCAGCGGGGGGGCTAATCAGCCCCAGCATTTT.